These 13 T cell receptor beta chains were sequenced from one sample in a study of blood T cells in healthy people across ages. Primed by a sample-barcoded 5' primer and a J-beta primer mix, a second PCR proceeded for about 6 to 12 cycles. A single record per CDR3 protein comes from TCRdb applying MiXCR to the 5' RACE reads. The data contain about 1.8 million distinct CDR3 sequences, roughly 49% of them singletons. The sample was blood. The receptors were gathered from a woman aged 40-49 years in good health.

CDR3 bases: TGCAGCGTTGAGGGTGAATGGAACTATGGCTACACCTTC. It yields the protein CSVEGEWNYGYTF. The chain carries TRBV29-1 and TRBJ1-2; D not certain. V dropped 3 bases and J dropped 2 bases, with 10 bases sitting between them. CDR1 SQVTM and CDR2 ANQGSEA come from the germline V gene. The CDR3 extends over 13 amino acids.

The rearrangement uses TRBV7-9 and TRBJ1-1, with D hard to call. This CDR3 is built from 14 residues. Germline V gene data show CDR1 as SEHNR and CDR2 as FQNEAQ (reference sequence). Trimming removed 2 bases at V and 5 bases at J, with 12 bases between. CDR3 in DNA: TGTGCCAGCAGCTTAATAGGCACCCGAACTGAAGCTTTCTTT. This encodes CASSLIGTRTEAFF.

This clonotype was counted at least ten times. V and J are TRBV12-3 or TRBV12-4 and TRBJ2-7, with no clear D. The V gene lost 3 bases and the J gene lost 4 bases, with 7 bases spanning the gap. The CDR3 runs to 12 residues. CDR3 DNA: TGTGCCAGCAGTTTTCCAGGATACGAGCAGTACTTC. Translated, it gives CASSFPGYEQYF.

This clonotype has just a few counts. J is TRBJ2-7 and V is TRBV7-2, with 13 bases that match TRBD2. Looked up from germline, CDR1 is SGHTA and CDR2 is FQGNSA. Trimming cost V 3 bases and J 2 bases; bases outside gene matches: 4. This CDR3 has 16 amino acids. For the CDR3, the DNA is TGTGCCAGCAGCTTCGGACTAGCGGGGGTAGCCTACGAGCAGTACTTC. Protein sequence: CASSFGLAGVAYEQYF.

This rearrangement joins TRBV2 to TRBJ2-7, with 9 positions matching TRBD1. From germline, CDR1 is SNHLY and CDR2 FYNNEI. This CDR3 contains 15 residues. Trimming removed 6 bases from V and 2 bases from J; junction bases left unmatched: 8. CDR3 protein: CASSTKGTGTYEQYF. In nucleotides, the CDR3 is TGTGCCAGCAGCACGAAAGGGACAGGGACCTACGAGCAGTACTTC.

This clonotype was counted a few times. V and J are TRBV20-1 and TRBJ2-7, with 8 positions matching TRBD1. The ends lost 6 bases at V and 4 bases at J; junction bases unmatched: 8. The CDR3 contains 13 residues. Germline values: CDR1 DFQATT, CDR2 SNEGSKA (reference sequence). DNA of the CDR3: TGCAGTGCGACCACTACAGGGGGATACGAGCAGTACTTC. Protein product: CSATTTGGYEQYF.

A word on this clonotype: A much more abundant neighbour one base away suggests this may be a read error. The genes are TRBV6-5 and TRBJ1-6; D might be TRBD1 (6 bases). The CDR3 loop spans 17 amino acids. Germline lookup yields CDR1 MNHEY and CDR2 SVGAGI. Written as DNA, the CDR3 is TGTGCCAGCAGTTACCCCGTCGGGGGGCTCTTGAATTCACCCCCCCACTTT. As protein: CASSYPVGGLLNSPPHF.

This clonotype appeared a few times. This chain connects TRBV4-3 to TRBJ2-3; 9 nucleotides agree with TRBD2. Looked up from germline, CDR1 is LGHNA and CDR2 is YSLEER. The CDR3 totals 16 residues. Trimming removed 1 base from V and 5 bases from J; junction bases left unmatched: 7. CDR3 sequence (DNA): TGCGCCAGCAGCCAAGCGGGCGGGGGGGCGGTAGATACGCAGTATTTT. Its translation is CASSQAGGGAVDTQYF.

The chain combines TRBV13 with TRBJ2-3, with TRBD1 matching 9 bases. The trim removed 7 bases at V and 1 base at J, leaving 6 bases unmatched. Germline V lookup: CDR1 PRHDT, CDR2 FYEKMQ (reference sequence). This CDR3 comprises 15 residues. The CDR3 spells CASKRGQGRTDTQYF. In nucleotides, the CDR3 is TGTGCCAGCAAGAGGGGACAGGGCCGCACAGATACGCAGTATTTT.

About this clonotype itself: Lacking the conserved final phenylalanine or tryptophan, this CDR3 likely reflects a read error. The chain recombines TRBV5-5 with TRBJ2-5; a possible D gene is TRBD1 (6 bases). The V end was cut by 8 bases, the J end by 1 base, with 24 bases between. The CDR3 extends over 17 amino acids. Germline lookup yields CDR1 SGHKS and CDR2 YYEKEE (reference sequence). The CDR3 bases are TGTGCCAGAAAAAAAGCAGACAGGAAAACTTGCCAAGAGACCCAGTACAGC. Encoded protein: CARKKADRKTCQETQYS.

This clonotype has just a few counts. The rearrangement joins TRBV4-3 to TRBJ2-5; 7 bases are shared with TRBD1. Per germline, CDR1 LGHNA and CDR2 YSLEER. Trimming took 3 bases from V and 0 from J; bases not matched to a gene: 1. The CDR3 is made up of 14 amino acids. Here the CDR3 DNA reads TGCGCCAGCAGCCAGGGACAGAACCAAGAGACCCAGTACTTC. Encoded protein: CASSQGQNQETQYF.

This chain connects TRBV6-5 to TRBJ2-2, with TRBD1 as a possible D gene (6 bases). V was pared by 5 bases and J by 0 bases, with 13 bases between. The germline gives CDR1 MNHEY, CDR2 SVGAGI. This CDR3 comprises 16 residues. DNA of the CDR3: TGTGCCAGCAGTAAAGGACAGTTAGCGAACACCGGGGAGCTGTTTTTT. Translating it yields CASSKGQLANTGELFF.

The chain uses TRBV29-1 and TRBJ2-7, with a weak D call TRBD2 (5 bases). The J call is uncertain, as TRBJ2-5 better fits the DNA end. Germline V CDR1 and CDR2: SQVTM, ANQGSEA. This CDR3 region has 14 residues. CDR3 sequence: CSVEKGLVRETQYF. CDR3 in DNA: TGCAGCGTGGAGAAAGGACTTGTCCGGGAGACCCAGTACTTC.